The 26 T cell receptor beta chains below were found in one sample sequenced in a study of blood T cell repertoires in COVID-19. Assay: immunoSEQ multiplex PCR; the TCRdb copy retains only in-frame clones and omits some. The sample holds about 210,000 clones, around 83% seen once. Source material: peripheral blood. The receptors were sampled from a woman between 50 and 59 years old with acute or convalescent COVID-19.

This chain links TRBV19 with TRBJ1-1, with 7 bases fitting TRBD1. With V trimmed by 10 bases and J by 4 bases, 12 bases remained unmatched. Per germline, CDR1 LNHDA and CDR2 SQIVND (reference sequence). This CDR3 is built from 14 residues. The CDR3 bases are TGTGCCACCAAACAGGGGAAAGGGGGCACTGAAGCTTTCTTT. It is translated as CATKQGKGGTEAFF.

This clone came up a few times. The chain is built from TRBV11-2 and TRBJ1-1; D is ambiguous. The germline V and J ends were trimmed by 6 bases and 5 bases, with 10 bases remaining between them. The germline V gene encodes CDR1 SGHAT and CDR2 FQNNGV. There are 12 residues in the CDR3. DNA of the CDR3: TGTGCCAGCAGTGTCAGGTATACTGAAGCTTTCTTT. Protein product: CASSVRYTEAFF.

V and J are TRBV6-5 and TRBJ1-2; a weak D match, TRBD1 (5 bases). CDR3 length: 15 amino acids. The ends were cut back, 2 bases at V and 5 bases at J, with 15 bases in the middle. The V gene's germline CDR1 is MNHEY and CDR2 SVGAGI. The CDR3 nucleotides read TGTGCCAGCAGTTACAAGGGGAATGGGGGGTATGGCTACACCTTC. It encodes CASSYKGNGGYGYTF.

The gene calls are TRBV28 and TRBJ1-2; 9 bases are shared with TRBD1. Trimming cost V 0 bases and J 4 bases; bases outside gene matches: 0. The CDR3 length is 14 residues. The V gene's germline CDR1 is MDHEN and CDR2 SYDVKM. The CDR3 region has the DNA TGTGCCAGCAGTTTATGGGACAGGGGCTATGGCTACACCTTC. Translation: CASSLWDRGYGYTF.

This sequence joins TRBV7-8 and TRBJ1-2, with D unresolved. Per the germline V gene, CDR1 is SGHVS and CDR2 is FQNEAQ. V lost 3 bases, J lost 0 bases, and 8 bases lay in between. This CDR3 is 14 amino acids long. The CDR3 nucleotides are TGTGCCAGCAGCTTCGAGCCCTCTAACTATGGCTACACCTTC. Translating it yields CASSFEPSNYGYTF.

This clone occurred a few times. This chain links TRBV2 with TRBJ1-4; TRBD1 matches 12 bases. The CDR3 consists of 16 residues. CDR1 and CDR2 from the germline V gene are SNHLY and FYNNEI. Unmatched junction bases numbered 12, after V lost 5 bases and J lost 11 bases. CDR3 amino acids: CASSTQPGQGAGKLFF. CDR3 coding DNA: TGTGCCAGCAGTACGCAACCGGGACAGGGGGCAGGGAAACTGTTTTTT.

This clone was detected only once. The chain employs TRBV15 and TRBJ1-5, with a weak D call TRBD1 (6 bases). V dropped 4 bases and J dropped 0 bases, with 16 bases sitting between them. Germline loops: CDR1 LNHNV, CDR2 YYDKDF (reference sequence). CDR3 size: 17 residues. The chain's CDR3 is CATSTRLTGFSNQPQHF. As DNA, the CDR3 is TGTGCCACCAGCACGCGCCTGACAGGTTTTAGCAATCAGCCCCAGCATTTT.

The J gene is TRBJ2-7, the V gene TRBV11-1; 8 bases are shared with TRBD2. Germline V gives CDR1 SGHAT, CDR2 FQDESV (reference sequence). V dropped 3 bases and J dropped 4; count of bases not matched to a gene: 8. CDR3 length: 15 amino acids. CDR3 protein: CASSLLSGGRYEQYF. DNA of the CDR3: TGTGCCAGCAGCTTGCTCTCGGGGGGGAGATACGAGCAGTACTTC.

V and J are TRBV18 and TRBJ2-7; maybe TRBD1 (5 bases). Trimming removed 3 bases from V and 5 bases from J, with 14 bases in between. Germline CDR1 reads KGHSH; CDR2 reads LQKENI. There are 14 residues in the CDR3. CDR3 nucleotide sequence: TGTGCCAGCTCACCTTTTAAAGCAGGGAACGAGCAGTACTTC. Protein sequence: CASSPFKAGNEQYF.

The CDR3: CASSRSLVGGEKLFF. Written as DNA, the CDR3 is TGTGCCAGCAGTCGATCGCTCGTAGGGGGTGAAAAACTGTTTTTT. The chain is built from TRBV6-6 and TRBJ1-4; tentatively, D is TRBD1 (6 bases). The V and J ends lost 5 bases and 7 bases respectively, with 17 bases between them. Per the germline V gene, CDR1 is MNHNY and CDR2 is SVGAGI (reference sequence). The CDR3 is 15 amino acids.

V is TRBV29-1 and J is TRBJ1-1; D uncertain. The CDR3 extends over 13 amino acids. V was cut by 7 bases and J by 1 base, with 13 bases left in between. The germline CDR1 and CDR2 sequences are SQVTM and ANQGSEA. This chain's CDR3 is CSAAGQPNTEAFF. CDR3 DNA sequence: TGCAGCGCCGCGGGCCAGCCGAACACTGAAGCTTTCTTT.

A few counts support this clone. The V and J genes are TRBV4-2 and TRBJ2-2; 11 bases line up with TRBD2. Germline CDR1 reads LGHNA; CDR2 reads YNFKEQ. The CDR3 spans 16 residues. V was clipped by 0 bases and J by 6 bases; unmatched bases: 3. CDR3: CASSQDTSGSPGELFF. The CDR3 DNA reads as TGTGCCAGCAGCCAAGATACTAGCGGGAGTCCCGGGGAGCTGTTTTTT.

This clone has more than one count but fewer than ten. The gene calls are TRBV14 and TRBJ2-1; the match to TRBD2 covers 9 bases. The V segment lost 1 base and the J segment 7 bases; nucleotides outside the gene matches: 8. This CDR3 has 16 residues. The V gene's germline CDR1 is SGHDN and CDR2 FVKESK. In nucleotides, the CDR3 is TGTGCCAGCAGCCAAGCGGGGACTAGCTTAGGAAATGAGCAGTTCTTC. Residues: CASSQAGTSLGNEQFF.

This rearrangement joins TRBV28 to TRBJ2-5, with TRBD1 matching over 8 bases. V gave up 5 bases and J gave up 2 bases; unmatched junction bases: 16. Germline values: CDR1 MDHEN, CDR2 SYDVKM. The CDR3 length is 18 residues. This chain's CDR3 is CASSPPPGTGYLQETQYF. The CDR3 region has the DNA TGTGCCAGCAGTCCCCCCCCCGGGACAGGCTACCTTCAAGAGACCCAGTACTTC.

This clone came up once. This rearrangement joins TRBV5-4 to TRBJ2-3; 8 nucleotides align to TRBD2. This CDR3 has 14 amino acids. Losses at the gene ends were 5 bases for V and 1 base for J; bases not matched to a gene: 3. Germline V gene sequence: CDR1 SGHNT, CDR2 YYREEE (reference sequence). The chain's CDR3 is CASSWGLGTDTQYF. The DNA of the CDR3 is TGTGCCAGCAGTTGGGGACTAGGCACAGATACGCAGTATTTT.

The V call is TRBV9, the J call TRBJ2-2; D not certain. The CDR3 loop spans 13 amino acids. CDR1 is SGDLS, CDR2 YYNGEE, per germline. V gave up 1 base and J gave up 7 bases, with 8 bases separating them. The CDR3 is CASSVLESGELFF. DNA for the CDR3: TGTGCCAGCAGCGTACTCGAGAGCGGGGAGCTGTTTTTT.

This clone was found a few times. This sequence joins TRBV28 and TRBJ2-5; TRBD1 might be the D (6 bases). This CDR3 contains 13 residues. The germline gives CDR1 MDHEN, CDR2 SYDVKM. Trimming cost V 5 bases and J 4 bases, with 11 bases left between them. CDR3 region: CASSTGSGETQYF. Written as DNA, the CDR3 is TGTGCCAGCAGTACAGGGAGTGGAGAGACCCAGTACTTC.

The V gene is TRBV19, the J gene TRBJ1-1; D not certain. Germline loops: CDR1 LNHDA, CDR2 SQIVND (reference sequence). Between the trimmed V and J ends, which lost 9 bases and 5 bases, there was a span of 10 bases. The CDR3 spans 11 residues. CDR3: CASWSLTEAFF. In nucleotides, the CDR3 is TGTGCCAGCTGGAGTCTGACTGAAGCTTTCTTT. Supplemented by reference TRBV19 and TRBJ1-1, the full variable domain reads DGGITQSPKYLFRKEGQNVTLSCEQNLNHDAMYWYRQDPGQGLRLIYYSQIVNDFQKGDIAEGYSVSREKKESFPLTVTSAQKNPTAFYLCASWSLTEAFFGQGTRLTVV.

The CDR3 nucleotides are TGTGCCAGTAGTATTACAGGGGATTGGAATCAGCCCCAGCATTTT. Its translation: CASSITGDWNQPQHF. The chain recombines TRBV19 with TRBJ1-5, with 7 bases matching TRBD1. Germline V gene data show CDR1 as LNHDA and CDR2 as SQIVND (reference sequence). J lost 4 bases, V lost 3 bases, and 6 bases had no gene match. There are 15 residues in the CDR3.

This sequence joins TRBV29-1 and TRBJ1-1; possible D gene TRBD1, 5 bases. This CDR3 is 12 amino acids long. V dropped 4 bases and J dropped 3 bases, with 9 bases sitting between them. CDR1 is SQVTM and CDR2 is ANQGSEA in the germline V gene. DNA of the CDR3: TGCAGCGTTGCAGGGATGGACACTGAAGCTTTCTTT. Translation gives CSVAGMDTEAFF.

The gene calls are TRBV21-1 and TRBJ2-3; TRBD2 was called by the table and not checked on the DNA. TRBV21-1 is given as a pseudogene. The CDR3 totals 17 residues. Here the CDR3 reads CASSESSTSGFKNTQYF. Here the CDR3 DNA reads TGTGCCAGCAGCGAATCCTCGACTAGCGGTTTTAAGAATACGCAGTATTTT.

The chain joins TRBV7-3 to TRBJ2-3, with D perhaps matching TRBD2 (6 bases). This CDR3 is 15 amino acids long. V was cut by 4 bases and J by 0 bases, with 11 bases left in between. Per germline, CDR1 SGHTA and CDR2 FQGTGA. The CDR3 sequence is CASSSLGTSTDTQYF. In DNA, the CDR3 is TGTGCCAGCAGCTCGCTCGGGACTAGCACAGATACGCAGTATTTT.

J is TRBJ2-7 and V is TRBV13; no clear D. Trimming removed 6 bases at V and 2 bases at J, with 5 bases between. The CDR3 consists of 11 residues. Germline CDR1 and CDR2: PRHDT and FYEKMQ (reference sequence). In DNA form, the CDR3 reads TGTGCCAGCAGGCGTACCTACGAGCAGTACTTC. It translates to CASRRTYEQYF.

The chain couples TRBV14 to TRBJ2-2, with TRBD2 matching over 7 bases. The germline V gene encodes CDR1 SGHDN and CDR2 FVKESK. V shed 0 bases, J shed 1 base, and the junction held 5 bases outside the gene matches. CDR3 size: 17 residues. CDR3 amino acids: CASSQEEGGRNTGELFF. CDR3 DNA: TGTGCCAGCAGCCAAGAAGAGGGCGGGAGGAACACCGGGGAGCTGTTTTTT.

V gene TRBV19 combines with J gene TRBJ2-3; 10 nucleotides align to TRBD2. J gave up 4 bases and V 9 bases, and 7 bases lay outside the gene matches. The length of the CDR3 is 14 residues. CDR1 and CDR2 (germline): LNHDA, SQIVND (reference sequence). CDR3: CASQLAGDPDTQYF. In DNA form, the CDR3 reads TGTGCCAGCCAGCTAGCGGGGGACCCAGATACGCAGTATTTT.

The chain recombines TRBV5-5 with TRBJ2-3, with TRBD2 matching over 13 bases. CDR1 is SGHKS, CDR2 YYEKEE, per germline (reference sequence). J lost 3 bases, V lost 2 bases, and 3 bases had no gene match. The CDR3 runs 16 residues. The CDR3 loop is CASSFGTSGITDTQYF. CDR3 nucleotides: TGTGCCAGCAGCTTCGGGACTAGCGGGATTACAGATACGCAGTATTTT. Full variable domain (outside the CDR3, taken from reference TRBV5-5 and TRBJ2-3): DAGVTQSPTHLIKTRGQQVTLRCSPISGHKSVSWYQQVLGQGPQFIFQYYEKEERGRGNFPDRFSARQFPNYSSELNVNALLLGDSALYLCASSFGTSGITDTQYFGPGTRLTVL.